The clone carrying this TCR beta chain has ten or more counts. The CDR3 has 16 residues. Trimming stripped 5 bases from V and 1 base from J, with 18 bases between. CDR1 and CDR2 from the germline V gene are SGHRS and YFSETQ. TCRdb used MiXCR to reprocess the RT-PCR reads, holding one entry per CDR3 protein. The sample lists about 700,000 distinct CDR3 sequences; approximately 14% were seen once. The V and J genes are TRBV5-1 and TRBJ1-1; D is uncertain. The specimen was memory CD4+ T cells from blood. The clonotype comes from a female donor in good health, serving as a healthy control. This CDR3 reads CASSPDPSTKNTEAFF. CDR3 coding DNA: TGCGCCAGCAGTCCTGACCCATCCACAAAGAACACTGAAGCTTTCTTT.